This TCR beta chain originates from a study of CD8+ T cells in alopecia areata. Sorting of pooled cutaneous lymph node cells used CD4, CD8alpha, NKG2D, NKG2ACE and other markers. J gave up 6 bases and V 4 bases, and 2 bases lay outside the gene matches. The CDR3 runs 14 residues. CDR1 NSHNY and CDR2 SYGAGN come from the germline V gene. cDNA reverse transcribed from extracted RNA served as the sequencing template. Using immunoSEQ multiplex PCR, the repertoire was profiled, and TCRdb retains in-frame clones only, with some absent. The data list approximately 280,000 clones, none observed once; less than 1.5% falls to the top ten. This clone showed up just a few times. Germline and genes here are mouse. The CDR3 end lies 4 residues beyond the end of the read and is filled in from the germline J gene.

Source material: CD4+ T cells sorted from a lymph node. The receptor comes from a C3H/HeJ mouse with alopecia areata. The MHC haplotype of the strain is H2-k. This rearrangement joins TRBV13-1 to TRBJ2-1, with 12 positions matching TRBD2. CDR3: CASSRLGGRAEQFF. The sequenced part of the CDR3 DNA is TGTGCCAGCAGTCGACTGGGGGGGCGTGCT.